Below, 30 T cell receptor beta chains from the same sample are listed, as sequenced in a study of blood T cell repertoires in COVID-19. Generated by immunoSEQ multiplex PCR, the TCRdb table keeps only in-frame clones and is missing some. The data show about 83,000 clones, 85% to 90% seen once. Sequencing used peripheral blood. The receptors shown here come from an elderly man with active or convalescent COVID-19.

The V call is TRBV6-4, the J call TRBJ2-1, with D possibly matching TRBD2 (6 bases). Trimming removed 8 bases at V and 8 bases at J, with 19 bases between. There are 14 residues in the CDR3. In germline, CDR1 is MRHNA, CDR2 SNTAGT. The CDR3 DNA reads as TGTGCCAGCTTTAAGGAGGAGGGGTTACATGAGCAGTTCTTC. Protein sequence: CASFKEEGLHEQFF.

This clone was recorded a few times. The chain recombines TRBV6-1 with TRBJ1-2; D uncertain. Deletions cut 2 bases from V and 0 bases from J, with 4 bases between. Looked up from germline, CDR1 is MNHNS and CDR2 is SASEGT. CDR3 length: 13 amino acids. This CDR3 reads CASSESANYGYTF. In nucleotides, the CDR3 is TGTGCCAGCAGTGAATCGGCTAACTATGGCTACACCTTC.

This chain links TRBV18 with TRBJ2-7, with 7 bases matching TRBD1. The germline gives CDR1 KGHSH, CDR2 LQKENI. The J segment lost 4 bases and the V segment lost 6 bases, leaving 9 bases of the junction unmatched. The CDR3 is 14 residues long. In nucleotides, the CDR3 is TGTGCCAGCTCGCAGGGACAGCGTCGTTACGAGCAGTACGTC. Translation: CASSQGQRRYEQYV.

The genes are TRBV5-1 and TRBJ2-5; D not certain. V shed 4 bases and J shed 2 bases, with 9 bases lying between them. Germline V gene lookup returns CDR1 SGHRS and CDR2 YFSETQ. The CDR3 sequence is 13 residues long. In nucleotides, the CDR3 is TGCGCCAGCAGCCCCAACACACAAGAGACCCAGTACTTC. Residues: CASSPNTQETQYF.

The chain is built from TRBV6-5 and TRBJ1-1; TRBD1 matches at 8 bases. Trimming at V came to 6 bases and at J to 11 bases, leaving 17 bases not matched to a gene. CDR3 length: 15 residues. Germline lookup yields CDR1 MNHEY and CDR2 SVGAGI. CDR3 loop: CASRVPGQGERSAFF. CDR3 nucleotide sequence: TGTGCCAGCAGAGTTCCAGGACAGGGTGAAAGGTCGGCTTTCTTT.

The J gene is TRBJ2-1, the V gene TRBV5-1; 9 positions agree with TRBD1. The CDR3 extends over 14 amino acids. Germline assignment: CDR1 SGHRS and CDR2 YFSETQ. Unmatched junction bases numbered 6, after V lost 3 bases and J lost 8 bases. The CDR3 nucleotides read TGCGCCAGCAGCTCTGGACAGGGGCCGGATGAGCAGTTCTTC. Residues: CASSSGQGPDEQFF.

The chain has TRBV7-8 and TRBJ2-3, with 7 positions matching TRBD2. Germline trimming cut 5 bases from V and 4 bases from J; bases unmatched to any gene: 18. Germline CDR1 and CDR2: SGHVS and FQNEAQ. This CDR3 comprises 18 residues. The CDR3 DNA is TGTGCCAGCAGCCTGAGGAGTAGCGGGTTGGCGGGCGCAGATACGCAGTATTTT. As protein: CASSLRSSGLAGADTQYF.

The J gene is TRBJ1-1, the V gene TRBV24-1; D remains ambiguous. CDR1 is KGHDR and CDR2 is SFDVKD in the germline V gene. CDR3 size: 15 residues. Trimming removed 3 bases at V and 3 bases at J, with 13 bases between. This CDR3 is CATSDGRKADTEAFF. For the CDR3, the DNA is TGTGCCACCAGTGATGGGAGGAAGGCTGACACTGAAGCTTTCTTT.

V is TRBV11-2 and J is TRBJ2-1; 11 positions match TRBD2. CDR1 is SGHAT, CDR2 FQNNGV, per germline. With 5 bases clipped from V and 2 bases from J, the junction kept 8 bases outside the gene matches. This CDR3 comprises 17 residues. CDR3: CASSPPLAGVAYNEQFF. DNA for the CDR3: TGTGCCAGCAGCCCTCCACTAGCGGGGGTTGCCTACAATGAGCAGTTCTTC.

CDR3 residues: CASRQMRGYTF. CDR3 nucleotides: TGTGCCAGCAGACAGATGAGAGGCTACACCTTC. The chain uses TRBV6-5 and TRBJ1-2; no reliable D call. This CDR3 has 11 amino acids. CDR1 MNHEY and CDR2 SVGAGI come from the germline V gene. Trimming pared 6 bases from V and 8 bases from J, leaving 10 bases between.

This clone was observed once. The chain links TRBV5-1 to TRBJ2-3; a possible D gene is TRBD1 (6 bases). With 4 bases removed from V and 2 bases from J, the gap between germline ends came to 11 bases. Germline CDR1 reads SGHRS; CDR2 reads YFSETQ. The CDR3 totals 14 residues. CDR3 residues: CASSPWGPTDTQYF. The CDR3 bases are TGCGCCAGCAGCCCCTGGGGGCCCACAGATACGCAGTATTTT.

This clone occurred once. The rearrangement uses TRBV5-1 and TRBJ2-3; 9 bases map to TRBD1. V was pared by 0 bases and J by 5 bases, with 4 bases of the junction left unmatched. The CDR3 length is 15 residues. Per germline, CDR1 SGHRS and CDR2 YFSETQ. The chain's CDR3 is CASSLEQGARDTQYF. The CDR3, as DNA: TGCGCCAGCAGCTTGGAACAGGGGGCCAGAGATACGCAGTATTTT.

J is TRBJ1-1 and V is TRBV5-1, with a tentative D call TRBD1 (5 bases). Germline V gene sequence: CDR1 SGHRS, CDR2 YFSETQ. V lost 0 bases and J lost 0, with 12 bases in between. The CDR3 spans 16 residues. The CDR3 sequence is CASSLGSGIMNTEAFF. The CDR3 bases are TGCGCCAGCAGCTTGGGGTCAGGGATTATGAACACTGAAGCTTTCTTT.

The V and J genes are TRBV5-1 and TRBJ2-3; D possibly corresponds to TRBD2 (7 bases). The CDR3 spans 17 residues. The germline CDR1 and CDR2 sequences are SGHRS and YFSETQ. V was trimmed by 1 base and J by 0 bases, leaving 15 bases between them. CDR3 amino acids: CASSLLGGQSSTDTQYF. The CDR3, as DNA: TGCGCCAGCAGCTTGCTGGGGGGGCAATCTAGCACAGATACGCAGTATTTT. The full variable domain, with the rest looked up from reference TRBV5-1 and TRBJ2-3, is KAGVTQTPRYLIKTRGQQVTLSCSPISGHRSVSWYQQTPGQGLQFLFEYFSETQRNKGNFPGRFSGRQFSNSRSEMNVSTLELGDSALYLCASSLLGGQSSTDTQYFGPGTRLTVL.

The CDR3 nucleotides are TGTGCCAGCAGCTTAGGACGGGATCGAGCTGAAGCTTTCTTT. Its protein product is CASSLGRDRAEAFF. V is TRBV11-2 and J is TRBJ1-1; D remains ambiguous. Per germline, CDR1 SGHAT and CDR2 FQNNGV. The germline V and J ends were trimmed by 1 base and 6 bases, with 12 bases remaining between them. This CDR3 is 14 amino acids long.

The rearrangement uses TRBV6-2 or TRBV6-3 and TRBJ1-2; D gene unclear. The CDR3 spans 12 residues. The V and J ends lost 5 bases and 5 bases respectively, with 9 bases between them. Germline-derived CDR1 and CDR2 are MNHEY and SVGEGT. The CDR3 loop reads CASSSTEYGYTF. CDR3 DNA: TGTGCCAGCAGTAGTACAGAATATGGCTACACCTTC.

The chain combines TRBV29-1 with TRBJ1-1; D gene ambiguous. Germline V lookup: CDR1 SQVTM, CDR2 ANQGSEA. Trimming cost V 7 bases and J 5 bases, with 17 bases left between them. The CDR3 spans 13 residues. The CDR3: CSAVRGSRTEAFF. The CDR3 coding sequence is TGCAGCGCCGTACGGGGATCTCGTACTGAAGCTTTCTTT.

V gene TRBV19 combines with J gene TRBJ1-2; D unresolved. The germline V gene has CDR1 LNHDA and CDR2 SQIVND (reference sequence). Trimming left V 6 bases short and J 0 bases short, with 8 bases between. There are 13 residues in the CDR3. The CDR3: CASRADTNYGYTF. CDR3 DNA sequence: TGTGCCAGTAGGGCAGACACTAACTATGGCTACACCTTC.

The table lists this clone with a few counts. V usage is TRBV3-1 (or the pseudogene TRBV3-2) and J usage is TRBJ1-5, with D unclear. The CDR3 runs to 16 residues. Trimming pared 4 bases from V and 1 base from J, leaving 14 bases between. CDR1 is LGHDT and CDR2 is YNNKEL in the germline V gene (reference sequence). This CDR3 reads CASSRAGEGSNQPQHF. The CDR3 nucleotides read TGTGCCAGCAGCCGGGCCGGGGAGGGCAGCAATCAGCCCCAGCATTTT.

The genes are TRBV6-5 and TRBJ1-6, with 9 bases fitting TRBD1. Germline loops: CDR1 MNHEY, CDR2 SVGAGI. The CDR3 runs 14 residues. The J segment lost 12 bases and the V segment lost 6 bases, leaving 9 bases of the junction unmatched. CDR3 amino acids: CASSHGTGMVPLHF. The CDR3 DNA is TGTGCCAGCAGCCACGGGACAGGGATGGTACCCCTCCACTTT.

The V gene is TRBV25-1, the J gene TRBJ1-2; D not certain. This CDR3 comprises 12 residues. The V gene lost 5 bases and the J gene lost 5 bases, with 9 bases spanning the gap. Germline loops: CDR1 MGHDK, CDR2 SYGVNS. The DNA of the CDR3 is TGTGCCAGCAGTAGCCATCTATATGGCTACACCTTC. It specifies CASSSHLYGYTF.

The V and J genes are TRBV18 and TRBJ2-5; 11 bases agree with TRBD1. The V segment lost 5 bases and the J segment 4 bases; nucleotides outside the gene matches: 6. Germline loops: CDR1 KGHSH, CDR2 LQKENI. The CDR3 is 15 residues long. CDR3 in DNA: TGTGCCAGCTCATCTACCGGGACAGGGGGAGAGACCCAGTACTTC. Its protein product is CASSSTGTGGETQYF.

This chain connects TRBV19 to TRBJ2-3, with D possibly being TRBD1 (6 bases). The germline V gene encodes CDR1 LNHDA and CDR2 SQIVND (reference sequence). The CDR3 is 15 amino acids. The ends were cut back, 3 bases at V and 3 bases at J, with 13 bases in the middle. CDR3 nucleotide sequence: TGTGCCAGTAGTATTCGACAGGATGGGACAGATACGCAGTATTTT. Its protein product is CASSIRQDGTDTQYF. Drawing the rest from reference TRBV19 and TRBJ2-3, the complete variable domain is DGGITQSPKYLFRKEGQNVTLSCEQNLNHDAMYWYRQDPGQGLRLIYYSQIVNDFQKGDIAEGYSVSREKKESFPLTVTSAQKNPTAFYLCASSIRQDGTDTQYFGPGTRLTVL.

This clone was observed once. The chain carries TRBV5-6 and TRBJ2-1, with 7 nucleotides matching TRBD1. Germline assignment: CDR1 SGHDT and CDR2 YYEEEE. J was trimmed by 8 bases and V by 2 bases; bases with no gene match: 13. The CDR3 contains 16 residues. The CDR3 coding sequence is TGTGCCAGCAGCTTACAGACAGGGTCGATATCGGATGAGCAGTTCTTC. Protein sequence: CASSLQTGSISDEQFF.

The count of this clone is one. The chain joins TRBV3-1 (or the pseudogene TRBV3-2) to TRBJ2-1, with D possibly being TRBD2 (6 bases). Per the germline V gene, CDR1 is LGHDT and CDR2 is YNNKEL (reference sequence). V lost 1 base and J 9 bases, leaving 10 bases between the germline ends. The CDR3 covers 13 residues. CDR3 loop: CASSQGYGGEQFF. Here the CDR3 DNA reads TGTGCCAGCAGCCAAGGGTACGGGGGTGAGCAGTTCTTC.

The chain couples TRBV19 to TRBJ2-3, with D unclear. V was shortened by 3 bases and J by 5 bases, with 9 bases between the two germline ends. This CDR3 region has 13 residues. CDR1 is LNHDA, CDR2 SQIVND, per germline (reference sequence). The CDR3 bases are TGTGCCAGTAGTATTGCGCGCAAAGATACGCAGTATTTT. Protein product: CASSIARKDTQYF.

V usage is TRBV5-1 and J usage is TRBJ1-3; D possibly corresponds to TRBD1 (5 bases). Germline CDR1 reads SGHRS; CDR2 reads YFSETQ. CDR3 length: 15 residues. V lost 0 bases to trimming and J lost 0 bases, with 7 bases between them. In DNA form, the CDR3 reads TGCGCCAGCAGCTTGGACGGACACTCTGGAAACACCATATATTTT. Its protein product is CASSLDGHSGNTIYF.

The CDR3: CASSTGTSGEQYV. CDR3 sequence (DNA): TGTGCCAGTAGCACCGGGACTAGCGGCGAGCAGTACGTC. The J gene is TRBJ2-7, the V gene TRBV19; 11 bases are a match to TRBD2. CDR1 is LNHDA and CDR2 is SQIVND in the germline V gene (reference sequence). CDR3 size: 13 residues. With V trimmed by 6 bases and J by 6 bases, 4 bases remained unmatched.

As regards this clone: Other DNA sequences within the sample encode an identical CDR3. This sequence joins TRBV28 and TRBJ1-1; perhaps TRBD1 as D (6 bases). Germline loops: CDR1 MDHEN, CDR2 SYDVKM. V was clipped by 3 bases and J by 2 bases, with 10 bases between them. The CDR3 covers 14 residues. This chain's CDR3 is CASSLGALNTEAFF. The DNA for the CDR3 is TGTGCCAGCAGTTTGGGGGCCCTTAACACTGAAGCTTTCTTT.

This chain links TRBV19 with TRBJ1-3; D gene ambiguous. The V end lost 5 bases, the J end lost 0 bases, and 17 bases lay between the germline ends. Germline V gives CDR1 LNHDA, CDR2 SQIVND (reference sequence). The CDR3 length is 17 residues. CDR3 bases: TGTGCCAGTAGTCCGCTACCGACACAAGTCTCTGGAAACACCATATATTTT. Translation gives CASSPLPTQVSGNTIYF.